This T cell receptor (beta chain) originates from a study of cytomegalovirus exposure and HLA in healthy donors. General study results and limits: Later analysis showed most CMV-associated TCR beta chains appearing HLA-restricted.

The CDR3 has 15 residues. Germline trimming cut 3 bases from V and 6 bases from J; bases unmatched to any gene: 9. The germline V gene encodes CDR1 SGDLS and CDR2 YYNGEE. PCR employed 60 Vbeta and 13 Jbeta primers. In the source study's methods: A later analysis counted about 80 million unique TCR beta chains, 9.5 million to 13 million shared. This table comes from immunoSEQ multiplex PCR, and its TCRdb copy is limited to in-frame clones, with some not included. V and J calls and clone size follow that table, whereas D and trimming were derived from the DNA. The top ten clones hold about 2% of a sample with a few hundred thousand clones, approximately 84% of them seen once. Notes on this clone: Its antigen is currently unknown.

This TCR derives from a woman aged 35 to 49 in good health and CMV-seropositive. V usage is TRBV9 and J usage is TRBJ2-7, with TRBD1 identical over 10 bases. Sequencing was done on a sample of PBMCs. The CDR3 nucleotides read TGTGCCAGCAGCGCCGCCGGGACAGGGGCGACCGAGCAGTACTTC. As protein: CASSAAGTGATEQYF.